This T cell receptor (beta chain) originates from a study of blood T cell repertoires in COVID-19. Across the study: Donors in the United States, Italy and Spain gave samples during acute or convalescent COVID-19. From T cells, B-cell-depleted T cells, or PBMCs came the material, which was cDNA or gDNA.

Original methodology: Estimates of nucleated cell counts were drawn from the amplification of reference gene primers. Some clones are missing from TCRdb's copy, which holds only in-frame ones; the method was immunoSEQ multiplex PCR. V and J calls and clone size come straight from that table; D and trimming were deduced from the DNA. The table records about 20,000 clones, 80% to 90% of them present only once. CDR3 length: 15 amino acids. Germline CDR1 and CDR2: LNHDA and SQIVND (reference sequence). J lost 4 bases, V lost 3 bases, and 8 bases had no gene match. The clonotype comes from a man aged 50 or older with active COVID-19. This rearrangement joins TRBV19 to TRBJ2-7; 8 bases are shared with TRBD1. The source material was peripheral blood. As DNA, the CDR3 is TGTGCCAGTAGTATGGGGAGACAGGGGAGGTACGAGCAGTACTTC. Protein: CASSMGRQGRYEQYF. Full variable domain (outside the CDR3, taken from reference TRBV19 and TRBJ2-7): DGGITQSPKYLFRKEGQNVTLSCEQNLNHDAMYWYRQDPGQGLRLIYYSQIVNDFQKGDIAEGYSVSREKKESFPLTVTSAQKNPTAFYLCASSMGRQGRYEQYFGPGTRLTVT.